Listed below are T cell receptor beta chains from one sample, sequenced in a study of T cells in Graves' hyperthyroidism and ophthalmopathy. MiXCR was run by TCRdb on the multiplex PCR reads, yielding one entry per CDR3 protein. This sample has some 420,000 distinct CDR3 sequences; roughly 15% occur once, and the top ten carry approximately 5.3%. The material sequenced was blood. These TCRs come from a woman aged 18-29 years with Graves' hyperthyroidism. The CDR3 runs from the conserved cysteine through the conserved F or W. A D gene is named only where the DNA matches it firmly. Not every row has a clone size; where given, it reads once, few, many or a size class.

d_call,v_call,clone_size,j_call,cdr3_nt,cdr3_aa
TRBD1,TRBV24-1,.,TRBJ1-5,TGTGCCACCAACCGTTTTGTCAGGGGGCGGGGCAATCAGCCCCAGCATTTT,CATNRFVRGRGNQPQHF
TRBD1,TRBV6-1,many,TRBJ1-5,TGTGCCAGCAGAGAGGGACAGTCGAGCCAGCCCCAGCATTTT,CASREGQSSQPQHF
.,TRBV7-9,.,TRBJ1-1,TGTGCCAGCAGCTTAGGCCTACAGGGTCCGACTATGAACACTGAAGCTTTCTTT,CASSLGLQGPTMNTEAFF
.,TRBV5-1,.,TRBJ2-3,TGCGCCAGCAGCCCTGGGCGTGAGGGAGTCGGGACAGATACGCAGTATTTT,CASSPGREGVGTDTQYF
.,TRBV18,many,TRBJ2-1,TGTGCCAGCTCACCTTTTTGGGATAGTGAGCAGTTCTTC,CASSPFWDSEQFF
TRBD2,TRBV4-3,many,TRBJ2-7,TGCGCCAGCAGCCAAGACTCTAGCGGGAATCCCTACGAGCAGTACTTC,CASSQDSSGNPYEQYF
TRBD1,TRBV2,many,TRBJ1-1,TGTGCCATTTTACAGGGGAAGGGTTTGGCTGAAGCTTTCTTT,CAILQGKGLAEAFF
TRBD2,TRBV5-1,many,TRBJ2-1,TGCGCCAGCAGTTATCCCTTCGTAAAACCGGGACTAGCGGGAGCGGGCTACAATGAGCAGTTCTTC,CASSYPFVKPGLAGAGYNEQFF
.,TRBV19,few,TRBJ1-5,TGTGCCAGTAGTATAGGGGGAGGGTATCAGCCCCAGCATTTT,CASSIGGGYQPQHF
TRBD2,TRBV7-8,many,TRBJ2-7,TGTGCCAGCAGTTGGTACCCGGGACTAGTAACCGAGCAGTACTTC,CASSWYPGLVTEQYF
TRBD2,TRBV10-3,many,TRBJ2-7,TGTGCCATCAGTGAGGGGGGAGGGCAGCGCGGGGAGCAGTACTTC,CAISEGGGQRGEQYF
.,TRBV7-2,few,TRBJ2-7,TGTGCCAGCAGCTTAGTAGGGGCCAGCTCCTACGAGCAGTACTTC,CASSLVGASSYEQYF
.,TRBV13,.,TRBJ2-4,TGTGCCAGCAGCTTTTCCGGGGGCGTCGGCATTCAGTACTTC,CASSFSGGVGIQYF
.,TRBV20-1,few,TRBJ2-2,TGCAGTGCCCGACAGGCGAACTTGGACACCGGGGAGCTGTTTTTT,CSARQANLDTGELFF
.,TRBV25-1,few,TRBJ1-2,TGTGCCAGCAGTGAATATGGGGGGGCCTATGGCTACACCTTC,CASSEYGGAYGYTF
TRBD2,TRBV20-1,many,TRBJ2-1,TGCAGTGCTAGAGACAGCCCGGGACTAGCGACGCACAATGAGCAGTTCTTC,CSARDSPGLATHNEQFF
.,TRBV12-5,many,TRBJ2-7,TGTGCTAGTGCCCCCGATGGGGGATCGTCCTACGAGCAGTACTTC,CASAPDGGSSYEQYF
.,TRBV18,few,TRBJ2-5,TGTGCCAGCTCATGGGGGGACCAAGAGACCCAGTACTTC,CASSWGDQETQYF
TRBD2,TRBV5-4,few,TRBJ2-1,TGTGCCAGCAGCTTGGACCTAGCGGGAGTGTCGAATGAGCAGTTCTTC,CASSLDLAGVSNEQFF
.,TRBV5-1,many,TRBJ2-7,TGCGCCAGCGGCTCCTCTCTCTCCGAGCAGTACTTC,CASGSSLSEQYF
.,TRBV2,many,TRBJ2-7,TGTGCCAGCAGTGCAACAGCGACCGCCTACGAGCAGTACTTC,CASSATATAYEQYF
TRBD2,TRBV20-1,.,TRBJ2-3,TGCAGTGCGAGGTGGGCTAGCGGGGTTACAACAGATACGCAGTATTTT,CSARWASGVTTDTQYF
.,TRBV6-1,many,TRBJ2-3,TGTGCCAGCAGTGCCCAAGACCGAAACACAGATACGCAGTATTTT,CASSAQDRNTDTQYF
TRBD1,TRBV20-1,many,TRBJ1-4,TGCAGTGCTAGAGATCTTGACAGGGGAGGAGAAAAACTGTTTTTT,CSARDLDRGGEKLFF
TRBD2,TRBV7-9,.,TRBJ2-2,TGTGCCAGCAGCTTAGGGCTAGCGGGATCCTCCGGGGAGCTGTTTTTT,CASSLGLAGSSGELFF
.,TRBV2,.,TRBJ1-1,TGTGCCAGCAGTCCCCCGACAGCGAACACTGAAGCTTTCTTT,CASSPPTANTEAFF
.,TRBV20-1,many,TRBJ2-5,TGCAGTGCTAGAGATCAGGGAGAGACCCAGTACTTC,CSARDQGETQYF
.,TRBV20-1,.,TRBJ2-4,TGCAGTGCCCCCCACGATGCAAAAAACATTCAGTACTTC,CSAPHDAKNIQYF
TRBD2,TRBV10-3,.,TRBJ2-1,TGTGCCATCACAGGGGCTAGCGGGAGAGCCTACAATGAGCAGTTCTTC,CAITGASGRAYNEQFF
.,TRBV18,many,TRBJ2-7,TGTGCCAGCTCACCACCGAACTCTGGCTCCTACGAGCAGTACTTC,CASSPPNSGSYEQYF
TRBD1,TRBV20-1,many,TRBJ1-5,TGCAGTGCTAGAGATACCGGGACAGGGCCTTTTTATAGCAATCAGCCCCAGCATTTT,CSARDTGTGPFYSNQPQHF